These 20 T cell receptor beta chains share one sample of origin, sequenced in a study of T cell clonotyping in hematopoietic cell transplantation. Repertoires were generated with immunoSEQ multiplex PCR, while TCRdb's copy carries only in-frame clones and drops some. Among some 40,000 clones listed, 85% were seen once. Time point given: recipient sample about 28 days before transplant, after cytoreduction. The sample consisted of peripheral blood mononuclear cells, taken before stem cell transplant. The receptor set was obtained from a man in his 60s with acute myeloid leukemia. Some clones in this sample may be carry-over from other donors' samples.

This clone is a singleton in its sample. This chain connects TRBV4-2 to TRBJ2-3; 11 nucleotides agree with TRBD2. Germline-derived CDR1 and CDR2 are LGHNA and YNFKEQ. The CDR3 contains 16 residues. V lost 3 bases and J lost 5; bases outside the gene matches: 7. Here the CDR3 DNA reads TGTGCCAGCAGCCAGGAGGTAGCGGGGGGGCGAGATACGCAGTATTTT. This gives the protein CASSQEVAGGRDTQYF.

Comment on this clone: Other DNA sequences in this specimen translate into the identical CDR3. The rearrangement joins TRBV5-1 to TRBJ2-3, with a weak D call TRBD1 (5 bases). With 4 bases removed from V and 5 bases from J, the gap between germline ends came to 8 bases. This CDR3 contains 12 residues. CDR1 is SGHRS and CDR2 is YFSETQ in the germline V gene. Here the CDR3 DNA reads TGCGCCAGCAGCCCGCAGGGAGATACGCAGTATTTT. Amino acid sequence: CASSPQGDTQYF.

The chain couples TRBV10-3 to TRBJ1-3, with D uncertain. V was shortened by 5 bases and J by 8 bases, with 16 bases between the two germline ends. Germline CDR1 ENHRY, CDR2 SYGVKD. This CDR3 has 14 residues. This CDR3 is CAISPGSRPDTIYF. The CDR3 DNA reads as TGTGCCATCAGTCCCGGGAGCCGACCGGACACCATATATTTT.

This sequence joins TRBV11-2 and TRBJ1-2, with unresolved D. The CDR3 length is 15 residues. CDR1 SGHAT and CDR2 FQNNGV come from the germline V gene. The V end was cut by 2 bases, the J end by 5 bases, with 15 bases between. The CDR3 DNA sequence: TGTGCCAGCAGCTTACAGGCAGGCAGAGGGTATGGCTACACCTTC. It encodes CASSLQAGRGYGYTF.

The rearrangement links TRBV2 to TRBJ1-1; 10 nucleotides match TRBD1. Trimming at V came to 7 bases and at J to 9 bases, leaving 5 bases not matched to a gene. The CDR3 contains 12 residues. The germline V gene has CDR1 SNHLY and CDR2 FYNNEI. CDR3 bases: TGTGCCAGCACCCGGGACAGGGGACAAGCTTTCTTT. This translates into CASTRDRGQAFF.

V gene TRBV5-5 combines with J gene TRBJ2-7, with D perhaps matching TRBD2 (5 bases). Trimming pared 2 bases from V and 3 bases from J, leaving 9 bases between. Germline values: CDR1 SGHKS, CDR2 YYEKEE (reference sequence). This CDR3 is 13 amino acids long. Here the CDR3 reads CASSFRGNYEQYF. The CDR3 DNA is TGTGCCAGCAGCTTTCGGGGAAACTACGAGCAGTACTTC.

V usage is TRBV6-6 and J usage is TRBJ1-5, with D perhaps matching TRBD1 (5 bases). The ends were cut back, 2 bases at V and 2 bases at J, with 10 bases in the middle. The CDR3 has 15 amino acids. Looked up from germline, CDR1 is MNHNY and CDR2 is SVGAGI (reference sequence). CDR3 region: CASSYLGVGNQPQHF. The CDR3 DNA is TGTGCCAGCAGTTACCTAGGGGTGGGCAATCAGCCCCAGCATTTT.

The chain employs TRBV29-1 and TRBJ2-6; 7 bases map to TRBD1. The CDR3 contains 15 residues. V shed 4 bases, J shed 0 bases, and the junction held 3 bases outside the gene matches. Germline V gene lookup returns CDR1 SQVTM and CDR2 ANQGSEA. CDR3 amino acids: CSVGDRDSGANVLTF. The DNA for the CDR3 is TGCAGCGTTGGTGACAGGGACTCTGGGGCCAACGTCCTGACTTTC.

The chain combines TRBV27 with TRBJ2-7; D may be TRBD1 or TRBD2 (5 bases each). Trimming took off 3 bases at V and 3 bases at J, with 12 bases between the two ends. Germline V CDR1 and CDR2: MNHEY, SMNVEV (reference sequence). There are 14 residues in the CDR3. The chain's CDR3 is CASSFEGPNYEQYF. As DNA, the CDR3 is TGTGCCAGCAGTTTCGAGGGACCAAACTACGAGCAGTACTTC.

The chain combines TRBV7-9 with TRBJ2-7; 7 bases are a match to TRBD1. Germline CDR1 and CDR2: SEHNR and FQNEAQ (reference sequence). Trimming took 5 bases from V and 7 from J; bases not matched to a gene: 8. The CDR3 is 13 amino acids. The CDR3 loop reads CASSKEVRGEQYF. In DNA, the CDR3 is TGTGCCAGCAGCAAGGAAGTCAGGGGGGAGCAGTACTTC.

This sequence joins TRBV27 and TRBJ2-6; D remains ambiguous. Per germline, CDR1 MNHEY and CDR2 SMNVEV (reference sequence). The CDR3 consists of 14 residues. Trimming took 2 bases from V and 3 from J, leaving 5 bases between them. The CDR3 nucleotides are TGTGCCAGCAGTTTAATGAGTGGGGCCAACGTCCTGACTTTC. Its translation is CASSLMSGANVLTF. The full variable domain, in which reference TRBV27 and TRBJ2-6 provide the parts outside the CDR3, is EAQVTQNPRYLITVTGKKLTVTCSQNMNHEYMSWYRQDPGLGLRQIYYSMNVEVTDKGDVPEGYKVSRKEKRNFPLILESPSPNQTSLYFCASSLMSGANVLTFGAGSRLTVL.

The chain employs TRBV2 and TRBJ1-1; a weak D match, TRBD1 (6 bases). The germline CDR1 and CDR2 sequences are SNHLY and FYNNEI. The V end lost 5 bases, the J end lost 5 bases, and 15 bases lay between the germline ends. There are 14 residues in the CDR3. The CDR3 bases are TGTGCCAGCAGTCCACTAGGAGGGGGAACTGAAGCTTTCTTT. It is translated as CASSPLGGGTEAFF.

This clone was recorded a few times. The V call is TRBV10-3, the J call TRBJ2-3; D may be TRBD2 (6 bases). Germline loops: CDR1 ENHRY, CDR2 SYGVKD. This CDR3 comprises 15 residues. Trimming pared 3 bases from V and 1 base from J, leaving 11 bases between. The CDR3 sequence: CAISDGGVGTDTQYF. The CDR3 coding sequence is TGTGCCATCAGTGACGGCGGGGTGGGCACAGATACGCAGTATTTT.

The CDR3 here is CSVGQGGGYTF. CDR3 DNA: TGCAGCGTTGGGCAGGGTGGCGGCTACACCTTC. The chain links TRBV29-1 to TRBJ1-2; perhaps TRBD1 as D (5 bases). This CDR3 is built from 11 residues. The V gene's germline CDR1 is SQVTM and CDR2 ANQGSEA. The germline V and J ends were trimmed by 4 bases and 8 bases, with 11 bases remaining between them.

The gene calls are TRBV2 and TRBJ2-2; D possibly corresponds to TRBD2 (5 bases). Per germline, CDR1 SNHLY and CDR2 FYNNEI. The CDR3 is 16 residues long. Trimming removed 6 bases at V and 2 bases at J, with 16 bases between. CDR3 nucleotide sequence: TGTGCCAGCAGCCCTAGATGGACGGGAAACACCGGGGAGCTGTTTTTT. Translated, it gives CASSPRWTGNTGELFF.

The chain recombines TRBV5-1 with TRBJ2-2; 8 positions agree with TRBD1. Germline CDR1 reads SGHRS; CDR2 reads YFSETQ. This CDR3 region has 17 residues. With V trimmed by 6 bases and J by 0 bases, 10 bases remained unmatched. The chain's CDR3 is CASIPLAQGANTGELFF. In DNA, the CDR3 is TGCGCCAGCATCCCACTAGCACAGGGGGCGAACACCGGGGAGCTGTTTTTT. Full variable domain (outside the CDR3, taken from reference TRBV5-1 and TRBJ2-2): KAGVTQTPRYLIKTRGQQVTLSCSPISGHRSVSWYQQTPGQGLQFLFEYFSETQRNKGNFPGRFSGRQFSNSRSEMNVSTLELGDSALYLCASIPLAQGANTGELFFGEGSRLTVL.

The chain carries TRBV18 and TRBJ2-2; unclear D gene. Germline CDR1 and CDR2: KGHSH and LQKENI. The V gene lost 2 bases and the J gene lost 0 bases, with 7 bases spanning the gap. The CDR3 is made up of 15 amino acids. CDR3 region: CASSPIGTNTGELFF. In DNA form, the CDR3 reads TGTGCCAGCTCACCAATAGGGACGAACACCGGGGAGCTGTTTTTT.

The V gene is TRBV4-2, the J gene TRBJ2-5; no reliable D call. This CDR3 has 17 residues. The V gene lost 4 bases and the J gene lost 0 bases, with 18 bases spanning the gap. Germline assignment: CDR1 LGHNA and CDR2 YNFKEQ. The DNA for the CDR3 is TGTGCCAGCAGCCCGATTTTAGCAGGAGCCAACCAAGAGACCCAGTACTTC. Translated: CASSPILAGANQETQYF.

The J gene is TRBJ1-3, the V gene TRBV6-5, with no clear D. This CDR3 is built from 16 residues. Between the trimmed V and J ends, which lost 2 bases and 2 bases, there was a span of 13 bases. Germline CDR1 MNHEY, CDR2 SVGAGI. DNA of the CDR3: TGTGCCAGCAGTTACGCAAGGACCACTCCTGGAAACACCATATATTTT. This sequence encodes CASSYARTTPGNTIYF.

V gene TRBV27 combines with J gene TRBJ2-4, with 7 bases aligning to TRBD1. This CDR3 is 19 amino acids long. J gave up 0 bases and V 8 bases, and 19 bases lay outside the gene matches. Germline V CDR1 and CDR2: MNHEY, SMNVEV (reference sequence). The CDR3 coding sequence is TGTGCCAGCCCTCCCGTGGGGGACAGAAAACTACTAGCCAAAAACATTCAGTACTTC. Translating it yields CASPPVGDRKLLAKNIQYF.